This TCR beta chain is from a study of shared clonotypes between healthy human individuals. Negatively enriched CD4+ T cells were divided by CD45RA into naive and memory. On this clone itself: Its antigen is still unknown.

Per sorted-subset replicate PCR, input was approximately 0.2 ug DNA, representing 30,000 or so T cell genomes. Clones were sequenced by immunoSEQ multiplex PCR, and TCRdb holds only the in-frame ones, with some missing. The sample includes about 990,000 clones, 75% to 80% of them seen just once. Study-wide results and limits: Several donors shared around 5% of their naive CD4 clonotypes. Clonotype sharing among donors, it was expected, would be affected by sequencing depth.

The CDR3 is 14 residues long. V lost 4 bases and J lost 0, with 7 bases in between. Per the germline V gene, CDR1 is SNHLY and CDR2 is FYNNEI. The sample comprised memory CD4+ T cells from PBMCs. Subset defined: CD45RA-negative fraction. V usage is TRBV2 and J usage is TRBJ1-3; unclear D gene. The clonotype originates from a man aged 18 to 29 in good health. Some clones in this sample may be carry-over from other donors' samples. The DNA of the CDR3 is TGTGCCAGCAGTGTGGAGAGCTCTGGAAACACCATATATTTT. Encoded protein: CASSVESSGNTIYF.